This T cell receptor beta chain was profiled in a study of blood T cell repertoires in COVID-19. Study information: Researchers got acute and convalescent COVID-19 samples from the United States, Italy and Spain.

Sequencing was performed with immunoSEQ multiplex PCR; in TCRdb, only in-frame clones are kept and a portion is missing. The data contain a few hundred thousand clones, approximately 80% of them singletons. The receptor comes from an elderly man with acute or convalescent COVID-19. Sequenced: peripheral blood.

The CDR3 loop reads CASSYQRDTEAFF. CDR3 in DNA: TGCGCCAGCAGTTACCAGCGGGACACTGAAGCTTTCTTT. This chain uses TRBV5-1 with TRBJ1-1; D call uncertain. The CDR3 has 13 residues. Germline CDR1 reads SGHRS; CDR2 reads YFSETQ. V lost 5 bases, J lost 3 bases, and 11 bases lay in between.